One and the same sample provided the 11 T cell receptor beta chains below, sequenced in a study of sequential checkpoint blockade in melanoma. The assay was immunoSEQ multiplex PCR, and TCRdb's table has in-frame clones only and misses some. The profile shows some 10,000 clones, 74% of them singletons. Treatment: randomized to nivolumab then ipilimumab (arm A) or the reverse (arm B). This specimen consisted of CD8+ T cells sorted from blood (inferred from file names), obtained from a patient given nivolumab and ipilimumab in sequence. The receptors come from a human donor with melanoma.

The chain uses TRBV2 and TRBJ2-5, with 12 bases lining up with TRBD1. This CDR3 contains 18 residues. Losses at the gene ends were 4 bases for V and 5 bases for J; bases not matched to a gene: 14. CDR1 and CDR2 (germline): SNHLY, FYNNEI. The CDR3 sequence: CASSAWGQGAINQETQYF. As DNA, the CDR3 is TGTGCCAGCAGTGCCTGGGGACAGGGGGCGATAAATCAGGAGACCCAGTACTTC.

This clone was found once. V and J are TRBV12-5 and TRBJ2-5; tentatively, D is TRBD2 (5 bases). The last part of the DNA fits TRBJ2-7 better; the J call may be wrong. Germline lookup yields CDR1 LGHNT and CDR2 FRNRAP. The CDR3 length is 13 residues. The CDR3 protein is CASGFGVSYEQYF. Here the CDR3 DNA reads TGTGCTAGTGGTTTCGGGGTCTCCTACGAGCAGTACTTC.

V usage is TRBV9 and J usage is TRBJ2-7; 7 positions match TRBD1. There are 14 residues in the CDR3. The V gene's germline CDR1 is SGDLS and CDR2 YYNGEE. The J segment lost 3 bases and the V segment lost 2 bases, leaving 5 bases of the junction unmatched. CDR3 DNA sequence: TGTGCCAGCAGCGTCCGGGACAGTGACTACGAGCAGTACTTC. It yields the protein CASSVRDSDYEQYF.

The V and J genes are TRBV5-6 and TRBJ1-2; weak D call: TRBD1 (5 bases). Germline lookup yields CDR1 SGHDT and CDR2 YYEEEE. V was pared by 1 base and J by 3 bases, with 10 bases between. CDR3 size: 14 residues. CDR3 DNA: TGTGCCAGCAGCTTGAGTCTAGGGGACTATGGCTACACCTTC. Protein sequence: CASSLSLGDYGYTF.

The V call is TRBV6-4, the J call TRBJ2-5; 8 bases match TRBD1. The J call could be wrong; TRBJ2-7 is a better fit for the DNA end. The CDR3 is made up of 15 amino acids. CDR1 and CDR2 from the germline V gene are MRHNA and SNTAGT. CDR3 protein: CASSDGVTGVGEQYF. CDR3 DNA sequence: TGTGCCAGCAGTGACGGGGTGACAGGGGTTGGCGAGCAGTACTTC.

The V and J genes are TRBV9 and TRBJ2-5; 14 bases are a match to TRBD2. CDR1 and CDR2 (germline): SGDLS, YYNGEE. V was pared by 3 bases and J by 1 base, with 11 bases of the junction left unmatched. The CDR3 extends over 19 amino acids. CDR3 amino acids: CASSAGPGTSGGPQETQYF. CDR3 DNA sequence: TGTGCCAGCAGCGCTGGACCCGGGACTAGCGGGGGCCCCCAAGAGACCCAGTACTTC.

The chain is built from TRBV27 and TRBJ2-3, with 15 bases identical to TRBD2. The CDR3 covers 17 residues. The trim removed 5 bases at V and 4 bases at J, leaving 7 bases unmatched. The V gene's germline CDR1 is MNHEY and CDR2 SMNVEV (reference sequence). DNA for the CDR3: TGTGCCAGCAGTCGGACTAGCGGGAGGGTTAGGGCAGATACGCAGTATTTT. This gives the protein CASSRTSGRVRADTQYF.

There are a few counts of this clone. The CDR3: CSVGASGSGTQYF. DNA for the CDR3: TGCAGCGTTGGGGCTAGCGGGAGCGGTACGCAGTATTTT. This sequence joins TRBV29-1 and TRBJ2-3; TRBD2 agrees at 10 bases. V was pared by 4 bases and J by 8 bases, with 6 bases of the junction left unmatched. In germline, CDR1 is SQVTM, CDR2 ANQGSEA. This CDR3 spans 13 amino acids.

Of note for this clone: An end of the junction does not agree with germline; a read error may underlie this. The chain employs TRBV5-8 and TRBJ2-1; TRBD1 matches 7 bases. This CDR3 contains 15 residues. The germline V gene has CDR1 SGHTS and CDR2 YDEGEE. The CDR3 protein is CAGSTGESSYNEQFF. In DNA form, the CDR3 reads TGTGCCGGCAGTACAGGGGAAAGCTCCTACAATGAGCAGTTCTTC.

The J gene is TRBJ1-2, the V gene TRBV29-1; TRBD1 aligns across 7 bases. The CDR3 has 12 amino acids. The germline V gene encodes CDR1 SQVTM and CDR2 ANQGSEA. Trimming at V came to 5 bases and at J to 3 bases, leaving 3 bases not matched to a gene. The CDR3 sequence is CSVLGQDYGYTF. CDR3 sequence (DNA): TGCAGCGTTCTAGGACAGGACTATGGCTACACCTTC. The full variable domain, rest sourced from reference TRBV29-1 and TRBJ1-2, is SAVISQKPSRDICQRGTSLTIQCQVDSQVTMMFWYRQQPGQSLTLIATANQGSEATYESGFVIDKFPISRPNLTFSTLTVSNMSPEDSSIYLCSVLGQDYGYTFGSGTRLTVV.

The chain joins TRBV11-2 to TRBJ2-7; 11 positions match TRBD1. J lost 5 bases, V lost 3 bases, and 6 bases had no gene match. The CDR3 spans 15 residues. CDR1 and CDR2 (germline): SGHAT, FQNNGV. The CDR3 spells CASSFGQGAYNEQYF. DNA for the CDR3: TGTGCCAGCAGCTTCGGACAGGGGGCGTACAACGAGCAGTACTTC.